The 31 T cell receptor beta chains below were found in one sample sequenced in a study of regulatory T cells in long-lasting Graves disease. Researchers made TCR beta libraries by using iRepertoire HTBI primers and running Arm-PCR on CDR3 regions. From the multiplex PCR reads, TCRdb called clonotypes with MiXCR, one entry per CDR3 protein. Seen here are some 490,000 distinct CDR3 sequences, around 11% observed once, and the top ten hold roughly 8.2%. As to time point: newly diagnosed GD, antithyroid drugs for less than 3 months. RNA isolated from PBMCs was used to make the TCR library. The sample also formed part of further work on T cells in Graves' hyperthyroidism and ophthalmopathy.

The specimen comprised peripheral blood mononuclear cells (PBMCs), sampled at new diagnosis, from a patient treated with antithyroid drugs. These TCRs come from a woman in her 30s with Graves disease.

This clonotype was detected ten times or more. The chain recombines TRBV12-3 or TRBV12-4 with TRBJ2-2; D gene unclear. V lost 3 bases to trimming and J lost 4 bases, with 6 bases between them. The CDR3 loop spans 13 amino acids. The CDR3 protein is CASSFGRTGELFF. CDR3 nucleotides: TGTGCCAGCAGTTTCGGTCGCACCGGGGAGCTGTTTTTT.

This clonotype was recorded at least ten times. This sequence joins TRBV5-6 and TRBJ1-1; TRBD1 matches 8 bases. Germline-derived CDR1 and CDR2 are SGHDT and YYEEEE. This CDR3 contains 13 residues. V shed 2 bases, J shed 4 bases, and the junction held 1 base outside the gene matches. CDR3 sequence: CASSFGQGTEAFF. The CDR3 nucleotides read TGTGCCAGCAGCTTTGGACAGGGCACTGAAGCTTTCTTT.

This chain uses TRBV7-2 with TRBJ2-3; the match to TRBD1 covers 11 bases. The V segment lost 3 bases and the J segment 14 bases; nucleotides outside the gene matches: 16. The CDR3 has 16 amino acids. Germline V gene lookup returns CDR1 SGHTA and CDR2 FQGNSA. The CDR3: CASSLDIAHGTGGGYF. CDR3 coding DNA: TGTGCCAGCAGCTTGGACATAGCCCACGGGACAGGGGGAGGGTATTTT.

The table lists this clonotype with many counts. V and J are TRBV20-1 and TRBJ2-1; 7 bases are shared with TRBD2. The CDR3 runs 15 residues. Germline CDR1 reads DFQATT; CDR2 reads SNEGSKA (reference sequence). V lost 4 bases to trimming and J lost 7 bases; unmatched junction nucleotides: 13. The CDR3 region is CSATRVGGRGNEQFF. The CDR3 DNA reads TGCAGTGCTACTCGAGTCGGCGGGAGAGGGAATGAGCAGTTCTTC.

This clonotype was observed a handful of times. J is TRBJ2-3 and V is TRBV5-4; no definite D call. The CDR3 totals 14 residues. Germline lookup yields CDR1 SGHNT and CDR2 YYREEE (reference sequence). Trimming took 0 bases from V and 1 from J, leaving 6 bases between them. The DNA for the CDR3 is TGTGCCAGCAGCTTGGACAAAGGCACAGATACGCAGTATTTT. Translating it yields CASSLDKGTDTQYF.

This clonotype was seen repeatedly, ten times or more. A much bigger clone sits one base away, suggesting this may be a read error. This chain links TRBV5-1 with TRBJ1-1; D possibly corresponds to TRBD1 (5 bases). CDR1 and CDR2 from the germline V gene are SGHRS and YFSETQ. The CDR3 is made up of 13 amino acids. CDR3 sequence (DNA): TGTGCCAGCAGCTCGACAGTGAACACTGAAGCTTTCTTT. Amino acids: CASSSTVNTEAFF.

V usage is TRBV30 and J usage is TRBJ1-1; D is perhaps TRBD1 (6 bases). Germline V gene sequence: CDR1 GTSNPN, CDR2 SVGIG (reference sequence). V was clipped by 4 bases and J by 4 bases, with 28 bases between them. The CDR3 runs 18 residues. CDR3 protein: CAWKVWRGARMGITEAFF. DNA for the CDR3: TGTGCCTGGAAAGTCTGGCGGGGGGCAAGGATGGGAATCACTGAAGCTTTCTTT.

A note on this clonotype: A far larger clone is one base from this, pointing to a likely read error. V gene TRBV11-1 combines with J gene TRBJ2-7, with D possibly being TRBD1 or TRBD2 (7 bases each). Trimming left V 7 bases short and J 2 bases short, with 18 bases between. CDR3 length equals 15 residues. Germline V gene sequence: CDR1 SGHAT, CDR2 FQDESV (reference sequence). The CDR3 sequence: CASNGAGGGPYEQYF. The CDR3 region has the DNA TGTGCCAGCAACGGGGCAGGGGGGGGACCCTACGAGCAGTACTTC.

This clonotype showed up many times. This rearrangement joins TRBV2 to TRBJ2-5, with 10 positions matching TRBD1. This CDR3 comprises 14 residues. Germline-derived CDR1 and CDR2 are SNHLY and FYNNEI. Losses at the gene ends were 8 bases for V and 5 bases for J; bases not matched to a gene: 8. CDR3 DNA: TGTGCCAGCGCCCGGGACAGGGGTTCTGAGACCCAGTACTTC. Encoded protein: CASARDRGSETQYF.

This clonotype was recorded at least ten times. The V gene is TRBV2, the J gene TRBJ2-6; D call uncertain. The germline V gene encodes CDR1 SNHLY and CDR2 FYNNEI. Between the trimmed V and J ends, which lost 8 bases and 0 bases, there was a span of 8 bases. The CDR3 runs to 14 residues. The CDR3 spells CASATSSGANVLTF. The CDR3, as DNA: TGTGCCAGCGCTACGTCCTCTGGGGCCAACGTCCTGACTTTC.

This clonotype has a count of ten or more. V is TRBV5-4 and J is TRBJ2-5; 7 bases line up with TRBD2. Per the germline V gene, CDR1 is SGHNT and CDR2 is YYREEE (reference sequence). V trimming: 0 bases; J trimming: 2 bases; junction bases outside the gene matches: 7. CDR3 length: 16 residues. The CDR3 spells CASSLAPRREQETQYF. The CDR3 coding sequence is TGTGCCAGCAGCTTGGCTCCTCGGCGGGAGCAAGAGACCCAGTACTTC.

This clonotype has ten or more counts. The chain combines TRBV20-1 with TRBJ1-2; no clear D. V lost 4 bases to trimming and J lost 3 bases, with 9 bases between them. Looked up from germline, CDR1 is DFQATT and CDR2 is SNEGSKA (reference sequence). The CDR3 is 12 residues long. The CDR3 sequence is CSANLLHYGYTF. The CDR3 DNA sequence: TGCAGTGCTAACCTCTTACACTATGGCTACACCTTC.

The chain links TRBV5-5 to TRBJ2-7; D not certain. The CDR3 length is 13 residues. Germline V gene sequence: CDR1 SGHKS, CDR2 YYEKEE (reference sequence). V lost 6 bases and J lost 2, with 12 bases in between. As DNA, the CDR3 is TGTGCCAGCATTTTGACGGGCACCTACGAGCAGTACTTC. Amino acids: CASILTGTYEQYF.

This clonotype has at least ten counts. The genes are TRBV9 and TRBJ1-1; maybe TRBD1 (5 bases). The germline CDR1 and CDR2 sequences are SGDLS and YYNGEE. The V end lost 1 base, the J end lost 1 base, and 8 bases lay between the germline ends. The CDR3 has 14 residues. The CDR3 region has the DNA TGTGCCAGCAGCGTACTGGGGACGAACACTGAAGCTTTCTTT. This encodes CASSVLGTNTEAFF.

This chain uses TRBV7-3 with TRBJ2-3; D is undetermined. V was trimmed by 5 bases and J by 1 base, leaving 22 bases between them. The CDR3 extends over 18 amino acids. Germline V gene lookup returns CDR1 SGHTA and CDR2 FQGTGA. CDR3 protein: CASSLSRRPGPRTDTQYF. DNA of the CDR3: TGTGCCAGCAGCCTCTCCCGAAGACCAGGCCCCCGCACAGATACGCAGTATTTT.

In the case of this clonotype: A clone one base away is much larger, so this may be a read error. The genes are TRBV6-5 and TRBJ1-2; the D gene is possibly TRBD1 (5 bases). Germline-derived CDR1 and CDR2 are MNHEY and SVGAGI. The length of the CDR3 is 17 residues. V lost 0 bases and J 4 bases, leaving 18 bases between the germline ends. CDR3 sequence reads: CASSYSRQAVRAYGYTF. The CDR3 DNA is TGTGCCAGCAGTTACTCGAGGCAGGCGGTCAGGGCCTATGGCTACACCTTC.

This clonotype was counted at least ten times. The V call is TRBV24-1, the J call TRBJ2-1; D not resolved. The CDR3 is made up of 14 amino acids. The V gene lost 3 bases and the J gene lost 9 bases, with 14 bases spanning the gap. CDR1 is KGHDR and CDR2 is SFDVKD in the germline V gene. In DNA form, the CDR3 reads TGTGCCACCAGTGATCCAGCCAAGGTTGGTGAGCAGTTCTTC. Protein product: CATSDPAKVGEQFF.

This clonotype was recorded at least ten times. In nucleotides, the CDR3 is TGTGCCTGGAGTAGGAGGGTGCGGACCGGGGAGCTGTTTTTT. It codes for CAWSRRVRTGELFF. The genes are TRBV30 and TRBJ2-2; TRBD2 is a possible D gene (6 bases). The CDR3 is made up of 14 amino acids. Between the trimmed V and J ends, which lost 2 bases and 5 bases, there was a span of 12 bases. Germline CDR1 and CDR2: GTSNPN and SVGIG (reference sequence).

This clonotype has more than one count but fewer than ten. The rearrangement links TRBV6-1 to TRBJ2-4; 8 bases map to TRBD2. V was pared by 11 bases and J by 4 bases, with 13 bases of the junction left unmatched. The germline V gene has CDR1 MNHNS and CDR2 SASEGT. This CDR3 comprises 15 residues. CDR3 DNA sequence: TGTGCCTCCAAGCCGAGCGGGAGAGGGAAAAACATTCAGTACTTC. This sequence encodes CASKPSGRGKNIQYF.

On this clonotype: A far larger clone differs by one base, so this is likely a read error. The CDR3 DNA follows: TGTGCCAGCCACCCATTTGCTGGCTACGAGCAGTTCTTC. It encodes CASHPFAGYEQFF. The V and J genes are TRBV2 and TRBJ2-1; D ambiguous. This CDR3 spans 13 amino acids. Germline assignment: CDR1 SNHLY and CDR2 FYNNEI. Trimming cost V 8 bases and J 10 bases, with 18 bases left between them.

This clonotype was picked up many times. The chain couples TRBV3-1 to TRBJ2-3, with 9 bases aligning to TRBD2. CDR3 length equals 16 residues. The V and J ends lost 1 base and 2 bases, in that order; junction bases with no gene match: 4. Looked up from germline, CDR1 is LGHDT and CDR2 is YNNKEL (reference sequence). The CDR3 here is CASSQALAGSTDTQYF. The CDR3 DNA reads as TGTGCCAGCAGCCAAGCTCTAGCGGGATCCACAGATACGCAGTATTTT.

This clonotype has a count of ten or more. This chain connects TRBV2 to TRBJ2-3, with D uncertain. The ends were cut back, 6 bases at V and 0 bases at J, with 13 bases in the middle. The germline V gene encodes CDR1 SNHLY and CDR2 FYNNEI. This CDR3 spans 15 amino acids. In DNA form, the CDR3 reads TGTGCCAGCAGCCCGCCTTATCCTAGCACAGATACGCAGTATTTT. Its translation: CASSPPYPSTDTQYF.

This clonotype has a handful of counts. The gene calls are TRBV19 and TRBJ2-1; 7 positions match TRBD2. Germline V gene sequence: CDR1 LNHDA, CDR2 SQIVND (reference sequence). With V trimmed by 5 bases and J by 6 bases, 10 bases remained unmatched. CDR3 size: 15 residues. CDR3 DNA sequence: TGTGCCAGTAGTCCCGCTAGTAGCGGGCCCAATGAGCAGTTCTTC. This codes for CASSPASSGPNEQFF.

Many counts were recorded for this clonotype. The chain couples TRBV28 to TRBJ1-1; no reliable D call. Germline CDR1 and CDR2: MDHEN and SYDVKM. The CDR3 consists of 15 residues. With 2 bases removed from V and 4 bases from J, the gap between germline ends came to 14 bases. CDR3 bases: TGTGCCAGCAGTTTAGACTTCAGAACGGGCACTGAAGCTTTCTTT. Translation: CASSLDFRTGTEAFF.

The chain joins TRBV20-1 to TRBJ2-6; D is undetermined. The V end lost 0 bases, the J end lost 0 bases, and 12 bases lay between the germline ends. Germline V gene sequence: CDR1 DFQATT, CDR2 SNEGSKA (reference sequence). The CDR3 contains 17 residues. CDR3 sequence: CSARDLYTLSGANVLTF. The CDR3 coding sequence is TGCAGTGCTAGAGATCTCTACACCCTCTCTGGGGCCAACGTCCTGACTTTC.

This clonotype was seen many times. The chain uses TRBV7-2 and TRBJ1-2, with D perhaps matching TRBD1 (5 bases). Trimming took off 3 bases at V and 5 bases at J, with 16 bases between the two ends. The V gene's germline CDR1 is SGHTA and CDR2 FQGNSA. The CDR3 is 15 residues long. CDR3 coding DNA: TGTGCCAGCAGCTTGTCCTCGGCAGGGCCTTATGGCTACACCTTC. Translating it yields CASSLSSAGPYGYTF.

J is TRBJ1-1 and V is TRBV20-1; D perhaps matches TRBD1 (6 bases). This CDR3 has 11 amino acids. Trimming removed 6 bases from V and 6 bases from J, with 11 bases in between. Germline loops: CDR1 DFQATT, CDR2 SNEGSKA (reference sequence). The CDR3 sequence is CSANRDSEAFF. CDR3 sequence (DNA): TGCAGTGCCAACAGGGATTCTGAAGCTTTCTTT.

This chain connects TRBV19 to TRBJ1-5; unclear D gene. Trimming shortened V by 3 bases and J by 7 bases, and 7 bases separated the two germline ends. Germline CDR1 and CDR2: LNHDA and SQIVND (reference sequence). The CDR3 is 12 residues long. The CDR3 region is CASSMKYQPQHF. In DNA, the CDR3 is TGTGCCAGTAGTATGAAGTACCAGCCCCAGCATTTT.

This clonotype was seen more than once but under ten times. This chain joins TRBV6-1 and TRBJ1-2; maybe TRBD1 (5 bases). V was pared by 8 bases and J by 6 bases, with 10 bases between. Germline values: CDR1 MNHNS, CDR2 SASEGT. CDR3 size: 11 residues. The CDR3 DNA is TGTGCCAGCGGAAAGGGGCATGGCTACACCTTC. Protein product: CASGKGHGYTF.

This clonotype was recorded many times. The CDR3 region is CAWGTTSRPDTQYF. The CDR3 DNA sequence: TGTGCCTGGGGGACCACCTCGCGCCCAGATACGCAGTATTTT. V gene TRBV30 combines with J gene TRBJ2-3; D may match TRBD1 or TRBD2 (5 bases each). Trimming took off 5 bases at V and 4 bases at J, with 16 bases between the two ends. CDR1 is GTSNPN, CDR2 SVGIG, per germline (reference sequence). The CDR3 extends over 14 amino acids.

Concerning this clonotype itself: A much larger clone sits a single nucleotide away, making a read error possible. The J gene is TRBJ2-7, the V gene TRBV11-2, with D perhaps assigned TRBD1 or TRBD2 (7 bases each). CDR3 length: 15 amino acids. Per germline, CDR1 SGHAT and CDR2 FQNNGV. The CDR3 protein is CASSLGGGGQYEQHF. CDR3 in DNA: TGTGCCAGCAGCTTAGGGGGGGGGGGACAGTACGAGCAGCACTTC.